The subject of this entry is one TCR beta chain. Its antigen remains unidentified. This entry comes from a study of cytomegalovirus exposure and HLA in healthy donors. Study background: According to later analysis, the same platform produced the approximately 120 validation and around 730 first-cohort repertoires. Whole-study findings and limits: Generally TCR sequences proved uncommon, though certain public TCRs appeared in numerous donors. Some TCR beta chains (over 150 of them) were listed as cytomegalovirus-associated.

This table comes from immunoSEQ multiplex PCR, and its TCRdb copy is limited to in-frame clones, with some not included. The table records about 110,000 clones, about 92% of them present only once. Trimming at V came to 0 bases and at J to 7 bases, leaving 5 bases not matched to a gene. Per germline, CDR1 LGHNA and CDR2 YSLEER. This CDR3 is 14 amino acids long. V usage is TRBV4-3 and J usage is TRBJ1-2, with 7 bases aligning to TRBD1. The TCR was taken from a woman aged 18-29 years in good health and CMV-seronegative. Input material: PBMCs. The CDR3 sequence: CASSQDGTVRGYTF. CDR3 DNA: TGCGCCAGCAGCCAAGACGGGACAGTACGTGGCTACACCTTC.